The 17 T cell receptor beta chains reported below all come from one sample, sequenced in a study of T cell responses to AZD1222 COVID-19 vaccine. Measured with immunoSEQ multiplex PCR; TCRdb has only the in-frame clones, and not every one. Here the sample spans roughly 140,000 clones, about nine tenths being singletons. Material: peripheral blood, obtained on day 0 of AZD1222 vaccination. The receptor set was obtained from an adult in good health.

The rearrangement links TRBV4-1 to TRBJ2-1; D is ambiguous. Trimming removed 4 bases at V and 2 bases at J, with 18 bases between. CDR1 and CDR2 from the germline V gene are MGHRA and YSYEKL. The CDR3 has 17 residues. The CDR3 spells CASSPFQVGFAYNEQFF. The DNA for the CDR3 is TGCGCCAGCAGCCCCTTTCAGGTGGGTTTCGCCTACAATGAGCAGTTCTTC.

The chain carries TRBV19 and TRBJ1-1, with a tentative D call TRBD1 (5 bases). This CDR3 comprises 13 residues. Germline V gene sequence: CDR1 LNHDA, CDR2 SQIVND (reference sequence). Trimming took off 6 bases at V and 7 bases at J, with 15 bases between the two ends. CDR3 in amino acids: CASRFGAVNEAFF. CDR3 nucleotide sequence: TGTGCCAGTAGATTCGGGGCAGTTAATGAAGCTTTCTTT.

Here the CDR3 reads CAISGGLGGPATYEQYF. For the CDR3, the DNA is TGTGCCATCAGTGGGGGGCTAGGGGGCCCAGCCACCTACGAGCAGTACTTC. The chain employs TRBV10-3 and TRBJ2-7; 7 nucleotides match TRBD1. Germline-derived CDR1 and CDR2 are ENHRY and SYGVKD. V lost 4 bases and J lost 2; bases outside the gene matches: 14. The CDR3 runs to 17 residues.

J is TRBJ1-2 and V is TRBV28; 8 bases are shared with TRBD1. V was pared by 2 bases and J by 4 bases, with 9 bases of the junction left unmatched. The CDR3 extends over 16 amino acids. Looked up from germline, CDR1 is MDHEN and CDR2 is SYDVKM. CDR3 residues: CASSLGGQDLSYGYTF. The CDR3 DNA follows: TGTGCCAGCAGTTTAGGGGGACAGGACCTAAGCTATGGCTACACCTTC.

This chain links TRBV6-5 with TRBJ2-7; TRBD1 agrees at 9 bases. V was clipped by 6 bases and J by 8 bases; unmatched bases: 14. Per the germline V gene, CDR1 is MNHEY and CDR2 is SVGAGI. The CDR3 contains 15 residues. The CDR3 region is CASSTGTGLPTKQYF. The CDR3 DNA is TGTGCCAGCAGCACAGGGACAGGGCTTCCTACGAAGCAGTACTTC.

The rearrangement joins TRBV5-1 to TRBJ2-7; D uncertain. The CDR3 totals 14 residues. The V gene's germline CDR1 is SGHRS and CDR2 YFSETQ. V lost 0 bases and J lost 3, with 10 bases in between. The CDR3 DNA follows: TGCGCCAGCAGCTTGGAGGGTGGGCTCTACGAGCAGTACTTC. This encodes CASSLEGGLYEQYF.

The chain is built from TRBV30 and TRBJ1-1; D unresolved. Germline lookup yields CDR1 GTSNPN and CDR2 SVGIG (reference sequence). V lost 3 bases, J lost 4 bases, and 15 bases lay in between. The CDR3 contains 14 residues. Here the CDR3 DNA reads TGTGCCTGGAGGAGTCTGGGGAAAGTCACTGAAGCTTTCTTT. Protein product: CAWRSLGKVTEAFF. Filled out from reference TRBV30 and TRBJ1-1, the complete variable domain reads SQTIHQWPATLVQPVGSPLSLECTVEGTSNPNLYWYRQAAGRGLQLLFYSVGIGQISSEVPQNLSASRPQDRQFILSSKKLLLSDSGFYLCAWRSLGKVTEAFFGQGTRLTVV.

This clone was observed a handful of times. The chain recombines TRBV6-4 with TRBJ2-2, with 9 positions matching TRBD2. The V gene end was trimmed by 3 bases and the J gene end by 1 base; junction bases not matched to a gene: 0. The V gene's germline CDR1 is MRHNA and CDR2 SNTAGT. This CDR3 has 15 residues. In DNA form, the CDR3 reads TGTGCCAGCAGTGAGACTAGCGGGAACACCGGGGAGCTGTTTTTT. Protein sequence: CASSETSGNTGELFF.

The chain couples TRBV3-1 (or the pseudogene TRBV3-2) to TRBJ1-2, with TRBD1 matching over 10 bases. J gave up 3 bases and V 0 bases, and 10 bases lay outside the gene matches. Germline CDR1 and CDR2: LGHDT and YNNKEL (reference sequence). The CDR3 loop spans 18 amino acids. CDR3 region: CASSQDETGGIGDYGYTF. CDR3 nucleotide sequence: TGTGCCAGCAGCCAAGATGAGACAGGGGGCATAGGGGACTATGGCTACACCTTC.

The rearrangement joins TRBV9 to TRBJ1-1, with D perhaps matching TRBD1 (5 bases). This CDR3 comprises 13 residues. The germline CDR1 and CDR2 sequences are SGDLS and YYNGEE. Trimming left V 2 bases short and J 11 bases short, with 16 bases between. The DNA of the CDR3 is TGTGCCAGCAGCGTCACGACAGATACCGGGGCTTTCTTT. It codes for CASSVTTDTGAFF.

The chain links TRBV12-3 or TRBV12-4 to TRBJ1-1; D uncertain. V was pared by 5 bases and J by 10 bases, with 14 bases between. The CDR3 contains 12 residues. CDR3 region: CASSALPEGAFF. As DNA, the CDR3 is TGTGCCAGCAGTGCGTTACCCGAGGGAGCTTTCTTT.

The chain couples TRBV29-1 to TRBJ2-1, with D possibly being TRBD2 (5 bases). Looked up from germline, CDR1 is SQVTM and CDR2 is ANQGSEA. This CDR3 region has 16 residues. Deletions cut 4 bases from V and 2 bases from J, with 18 bases between. The CDR3 sequence is CSVVLGGAEPYNEQFF. The CDR3 nucleotides are TGCAGCGTTGTTCTGGGCGGAGCGGAACCCTACAATGAGCAGTTCTTC.

As DNA, the CDR3 is TGTGCCAGCAGTTTATACCAGTGGAGGGCCGATGAGCAGTTCTTC. Its translation is CASSLYQWRADEQFF. The chain links TRBV27 to TRBJ2-1, with a weak D call TRBD2 (6 bases). Germline CDR1 and CDR2: MNHEY and SMNVEV (reference sequence). Trimming pared 1 base from V and 8 bases from J, leaving 15 bases between. This CDR3 contains 15 residues.

The chain couples TRBV6-4 to TRBJ1-2; D unclear. Trimming stripped 3 bases from V and 7 bases from J, with 9 bases between. The length of the CDR3 is 12 residues. Germline values: CDR1 MRHNA, CDR2 SNTAGT. CDR3 sequence (DNA): TGTGCCAGCAGTGATCGGCGCGGTGGCTACACCTTC. Its translation: CASSDRRGGYTF.

This clone came up once. V and J are TRBV6-2 or TRBV6-3 and TRBJ1-4, with 11 positions matching TRBD1. Germline V gene sequence: CDR1 MNHEY, CDR2 SVGEGT. The J segment lost 3 bases and the V segment lost 4 bases, leaving 7 bases of the junction unmatched. CDR3 length: 17 residues. The CDR3 nucleotides read TGTGCCAGCAGTTCGACGGACAGGGGGCGTCCTAATGAAAAACTGTTTTTT. This encodes CASSSTDRGRPNEKLFF.

This clone was observed a few times. The rearrangement joins TRBV5-4 to TRBJ2-1; D gene ambiguous. Germline CDR1 and CDR2: SGHNT and YYREEE (reference sequence). Trimming took 0 bases from V and 8 from J, leaving 12 bases between them. The CDR3 consists of 14 residues. CDR3 protein: CASSLVPEAHEQFF. The CDR3 bases are TGTGCCAGCAGCTTGGTGCCAGAAGCCCATGAGCAGTTCTTC.

The V gene is TRBV13, the J gene TRBJ2-7; 9 nucleotides align to TRBD2. J was trimmed by 7 bases and V by 3 bases; bases with no gene match: 10. Germline V gives CDR1 PRHDT, CDR2 FYEKMQ (reference sequence). This CDR3 has 15 amino acids. The DNA of the CDR3 is TGTGCCAGCAGCTTGGGTGGCGGGGGGGCCGTAGAGCAGTACTTC. Translating gives CASSLGGGGAVEQYF.